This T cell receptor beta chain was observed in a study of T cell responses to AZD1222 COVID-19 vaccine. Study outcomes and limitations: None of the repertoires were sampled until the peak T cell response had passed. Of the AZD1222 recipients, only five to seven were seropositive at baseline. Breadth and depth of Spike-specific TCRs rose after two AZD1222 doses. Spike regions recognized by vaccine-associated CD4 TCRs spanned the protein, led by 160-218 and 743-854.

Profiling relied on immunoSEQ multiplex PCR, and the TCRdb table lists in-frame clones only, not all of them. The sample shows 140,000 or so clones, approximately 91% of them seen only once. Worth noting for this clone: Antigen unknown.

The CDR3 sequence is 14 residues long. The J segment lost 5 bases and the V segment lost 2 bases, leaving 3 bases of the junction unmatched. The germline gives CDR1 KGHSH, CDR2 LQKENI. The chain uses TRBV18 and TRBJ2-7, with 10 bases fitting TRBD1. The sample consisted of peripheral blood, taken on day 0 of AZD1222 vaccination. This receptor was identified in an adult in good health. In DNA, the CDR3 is TGTGCCAGCTCACCAACCGGGACAGGGGACGAGCAGTACTTC. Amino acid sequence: CASSPTGTGDEQYF.